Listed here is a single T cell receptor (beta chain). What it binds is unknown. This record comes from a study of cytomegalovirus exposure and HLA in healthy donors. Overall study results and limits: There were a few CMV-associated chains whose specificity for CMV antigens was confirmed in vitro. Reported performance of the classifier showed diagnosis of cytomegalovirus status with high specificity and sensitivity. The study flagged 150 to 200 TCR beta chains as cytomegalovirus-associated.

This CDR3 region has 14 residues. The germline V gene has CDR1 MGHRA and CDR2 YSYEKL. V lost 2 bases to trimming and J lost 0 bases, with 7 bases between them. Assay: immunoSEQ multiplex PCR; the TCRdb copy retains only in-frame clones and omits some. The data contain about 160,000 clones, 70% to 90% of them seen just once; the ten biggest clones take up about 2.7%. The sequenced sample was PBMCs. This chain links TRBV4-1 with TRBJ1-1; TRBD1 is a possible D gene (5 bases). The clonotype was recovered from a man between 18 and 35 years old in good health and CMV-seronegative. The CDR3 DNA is TGCGCCAGCAGCCAACAGGGTTTGAACACTGAAGCTTTCTTT. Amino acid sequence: CASSQQGLNTEAFF.